This TCR beta chain is drawn from a study of PD-L1 blockade in urothelial cancer. Documented time point: peripheral blood 6 weeks after treatment start. Assay: immunoSEQ multiplex PCR; the TCRdb copy retains only in-frame clones and omits some. The repertoire holds roughly 120,000 clones, with less than 95% as singletons. Trimming took 5 bases from V and 4 from J; bases not matched to a gene: 9. The CDR3 totals 15 residues. Looked up from germline, CDR1 is SEHNR and CDR2 is FQNEAQ (reference sequence). V gene TRBV7-9 combines with J gene TRBJ1-1; 8 bases match TRBD1. The sequencing used PBMCs, collected around atezolizumab (anti-PD-L1) treatment. The receptor was isolated from a man aged 60 to 69 with urothelial cancer. The CDR3 sequence is CASSPQGALGTEAFF. CDR3 coding DNA: TGTGCCAGCAGCCCCCAGGGGGCCCTTGGCACTGAAGCTTTCTTT. Using reference TRBV7-9 and TRBJ1-1 for the parts outside the CDR3, the full variable domain is DTGVSQNPRHKITKRGQNVTFRCDPISEHNRLYWYRQTLGQGPEFLTYFQNEAQLEKSRLLSDRFSAERPKGSFSTLEIQRTEQGDSAMYLCASSPQGALGTEAFFGQGTRLTVV.